This T cell receptor beta chain came from a study of human T cells and chemical hapten exposure listed by TCRdb under 2021. Describing the broader study: For sensitization, 2% DPC in acetone was applied to a roughly 2 cm by roughly 2 cm area of upper inner arm skin. Throughout the study period of around 25 weeks, patients also received therapeutic DPC doses to the scalp every week. Patch tests used Finn chambers with 0.01% DPC on the upper back, scored after 6 days by International Contact Dermatitis Research Group standards. Alopecia areata with under or over 50% scalp involvement, alopecia totalis and alopecia universalis were represented in the patient cohort, which was mostly female. Libraries were combined into a pool for sequencing, and differences in TCR yield between samples came mainly from small differences in library volumes within the pool. Peripheral blood TCR repertoire changes were tracked in vivo in alopecia patients during primary and secondary sensitization to the hapten diphenylcyclopropenone (DPC). Blood samples were taken from patients before sensitization (week 0) and then at 2, 6 and about 24 weeks after DPC sensitization. About 30 alopecia patients provided blood for TCR sequencing at one to four time points (pre-sensitization, 2, 6 and 24 weeks). On the study overall, not on this receptor specifically: Significantly more large CDR3 similarity clusters were formed by expanded TCRs than by pre-sensitization or healthy control sets, consistent with antigen-driven responses. After repeated subsampling, the strength of the expansion versus patch-test correlation and the threshold at which it became significant changed. A positive correlation was found between the number of PT1 expanded TCRs and patch test score, with significance reached at thresholds 8, 16 and 32 but not 4. Because all patients had alopecia, a presumed autoimmune disease, the immune response of the patients might differ from that of healthy individuals. DPC sensitization did not change how many TCRs were above 1 in 1000 frequency, and no evidence was found of alterations in global repertoire structure.

Library generation was performed with RACE. Sequencing took place on a NextSeq 500. During library preparation, unique molecular identifiers were attached to individual cDNA molecules so that TCRs could be counted in a quantitative, reproducible way. From each blood RNA sample, both TCR alpha and TCR beta chains were sequenced. Regarding the original processing steps: Samples had a median of approximately 96,000 TCRs, with a range from roughly 23,224 to 700,000. V, J and CDR3 annotation of the TCR reads was performed with the Decombinator software suite. Every sample was subsampled to the same number of TCRs (28,000) for the PS versus PT1 abundance plots. TCRs were defined as expanded if absent before sensitization and observed at least eight times at the 2-week time point. TCRdb reworked the public reads: Q25 trimming with fastp, MiXCR clone assembly, productive beta chains retained. Identical CDR3 proteins give one entry, which carries the most common genes and DNA. TCRdb's processing, not the study's, gives the V and J calls here. The sample table shows 70,000 to 95,000 distinct CDR3 sequences, and more than 6.5% are seen once. The ten largest clonotypes hold roughly 1.4% of the sample.

The CDR3 numbers 13 residues from cysteine through phenylalanine. Only the CDR3 part of the read is kept: 39 bases, read in frame from the first base. Deletion took 0 bases off V and 11 bases off J, with a span of 13 bases between the germline ends. The germline V gene specifies SGHRS as CDR1 and YFSETQ as CDR2. This sample's time point label indicates: patch test 2, 6 weeks after DPC sensitization. The treatment or condition label, as the study defines it: therapeutic diphenylcyclopropenone sensitization with weekly scalp DPC. Blood at each patch-test visit was drawn before the patch test was applied. To be eligible, patients had to be aged 18 to 70, diagnosed with alopecia and judged suitable for DPC therapy, while pregnant patients were excluded. Unfractionated whole blood was collected in Tempus Blood RNA tubes, and total RNA was extracted from that blood. This clonotype was detected ten times or more. Its antigen is unknown. Qualities for individual bases were not recorded, and no much larger clone is one base off.

The clonotype comes from a woman in her twenties or thirties with alopecia areata. Some clones in this sample may be carry-over from other donors' samples. The sample was whole blood, taken in connection with sensitization to the hapten diphenylcyclopropenone (DPC). This chain joins TRBV5-1 to TRBJ2-3, with the D gene call left open. The CDR3 protein: CASSLAEESWQYF. The DNA sequence is as follows: TGCGCCAGCAGCTTGGCCGAGGAGAGCTGGCAGTATTTT.